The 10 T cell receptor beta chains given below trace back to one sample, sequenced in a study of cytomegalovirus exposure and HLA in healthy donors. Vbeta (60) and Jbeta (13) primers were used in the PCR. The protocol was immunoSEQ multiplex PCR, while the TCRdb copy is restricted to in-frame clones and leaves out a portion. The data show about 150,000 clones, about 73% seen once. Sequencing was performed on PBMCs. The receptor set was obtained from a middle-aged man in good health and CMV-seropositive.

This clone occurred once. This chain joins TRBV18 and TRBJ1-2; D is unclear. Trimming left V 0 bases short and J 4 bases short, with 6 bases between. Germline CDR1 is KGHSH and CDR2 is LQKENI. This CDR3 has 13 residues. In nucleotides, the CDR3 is TGTGCCAGCTCACCACCGAACAGCTATGGCTACACCTTC. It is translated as CASSPPNSYGYTF. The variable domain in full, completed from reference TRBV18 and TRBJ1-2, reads NAGVMQNPRHLVRRRGQEARLRCSPMKGHSHVYWYRQLPEEGLKFMVYLQKENIIDESGMPKERFSAEFPKEGPSILRIQQVVRGDSAAYFCASSPPNSYGYTFGSGTRLTVV.

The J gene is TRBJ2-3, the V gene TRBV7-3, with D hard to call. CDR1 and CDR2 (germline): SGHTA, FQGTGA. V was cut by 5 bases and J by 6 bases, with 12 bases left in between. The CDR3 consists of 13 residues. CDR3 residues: CASSTMAWDTQYF. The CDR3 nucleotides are TGTGCCAGCAGCACAATGGCTTGGGATACGCAGTATTTT.

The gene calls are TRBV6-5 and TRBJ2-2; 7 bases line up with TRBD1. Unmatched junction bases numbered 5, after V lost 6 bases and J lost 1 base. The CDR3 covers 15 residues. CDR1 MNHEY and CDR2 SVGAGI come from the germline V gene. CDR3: CASSSGQENTGELFF. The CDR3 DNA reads TGTGCCAGCAGCTCCGGACAGGAGAACACCGGGGAGCTGTTTTTT.

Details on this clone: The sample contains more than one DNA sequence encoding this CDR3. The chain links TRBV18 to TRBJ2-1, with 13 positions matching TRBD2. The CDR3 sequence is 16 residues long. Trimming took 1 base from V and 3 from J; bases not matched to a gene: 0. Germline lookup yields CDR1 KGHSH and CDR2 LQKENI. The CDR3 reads CASSPRLAGGYNEQFF. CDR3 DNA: TGTGCCAGCTCACCACGACTAGCGGGAGGCTACAATGAGCAGTTCTTC.

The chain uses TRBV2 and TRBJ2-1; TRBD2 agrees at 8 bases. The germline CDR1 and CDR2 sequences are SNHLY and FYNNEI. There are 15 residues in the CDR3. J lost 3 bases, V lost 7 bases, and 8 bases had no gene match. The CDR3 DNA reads TGTGCCAGCACTGTCCAGGGGACTAGCTACAATGAGCAGTTCTTC. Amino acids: CASTVQGTSYNEQFF.

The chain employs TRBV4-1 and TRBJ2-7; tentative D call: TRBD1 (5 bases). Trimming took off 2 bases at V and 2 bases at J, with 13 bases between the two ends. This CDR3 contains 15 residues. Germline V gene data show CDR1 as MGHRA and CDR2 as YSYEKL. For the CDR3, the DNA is TGCGCCAGCAGCCAACTTTGGGGCACCGCCTACGAGCAGTACTTC. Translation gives CASSQLWGTAYEQYF.

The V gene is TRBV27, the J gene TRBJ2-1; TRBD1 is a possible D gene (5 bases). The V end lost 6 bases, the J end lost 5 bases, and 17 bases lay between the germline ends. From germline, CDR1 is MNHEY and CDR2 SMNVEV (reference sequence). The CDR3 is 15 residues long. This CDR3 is CASSRRQILNNEQFF. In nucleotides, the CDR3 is TGTGCCAGCAGCCGCCGACAGATTCTCAACAATGAGCAGTTCTTC.

For the CDR3, the DNA is TGTGCCAGCAGTCGCGTACAGGGGAGAGGAAACACCATATATTTT. This gives the protein CASSRVQGRGNTIYF. This chain connects TRBV6-5 to TRBJ1-3, with 7 bases matching TRBD1. CDR3 length: 15 residues. The trim removed 5 bases at V and 4 bases at J, leaving 8 bases unmatched. Germline assignment: CDR1 MNHEY and CDR2 SVGAGI.

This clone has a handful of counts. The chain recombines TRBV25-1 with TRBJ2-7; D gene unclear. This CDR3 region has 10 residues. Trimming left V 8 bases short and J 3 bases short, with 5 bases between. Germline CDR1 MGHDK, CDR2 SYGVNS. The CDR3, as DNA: TGTGCCAGCTCCAACTACGAGCAGTACTTC. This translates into CASSNYEQYF.

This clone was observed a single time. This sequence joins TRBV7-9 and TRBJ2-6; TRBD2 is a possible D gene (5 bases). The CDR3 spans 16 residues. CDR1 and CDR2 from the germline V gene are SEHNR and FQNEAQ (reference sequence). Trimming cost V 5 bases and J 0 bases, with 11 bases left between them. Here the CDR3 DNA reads TGTGCCAGCAGCAAAGGAGGAGGCTCTGGGGCCAACGTCCTGACTTTC. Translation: CASSKGGGSGANVLTF.